This paragraph reports one T cell receptor beta chain. Its antigen is not yet known. No clone much larger than this one lies a single base away; base qualities are absent. The data derive from a study of Ad26.COV2.S vaccination and SARS-CoV-2 variants (dated by TCRdb to about 2021). With regard to the full study: Vaccine-arm donors came from COV1001, a multicentre, randomized, double-blind, placebo-controlled phase I-IIa trial of Ad26.COV2.S in healthy adults. Dosing of Ad26.COV2.S was intramuscular, at either 5x10^10 or 1x10^11 viral particles, delivered as one shot or as two shots spaced 56 days apart. TCRbeta repertoire sequencing was used to assess the specificity and breadth of SARS-CoV-2-reactive T cell receptors after Ad26.COV2.S vaccination. A total of roughly 32 samples were included in the TCR-sequenced set, comprising roughly 19 Ad26.COV2.S vaccine recipients, 5 placebo recipients and 8 SARS-CoV-2 convalescent individuals. Trial participants were randomized into five groups of five, in which low-dose or high-dose Ad26.COV2.S was given once or twice, or placebo was given on both occasions. Throughout the experiments and outcome assessment, investigators stayed blinded to trial group allocation. The study at large found these results: After vaccination, substantial breadth of spike-specific CD8+ and CD4+ T cell responses was reported. Higher spike-specific TCR breadth was observed in Ad26.COV2.S recipients than in placebo recipients (P = 0.0014). According to the authors, total T cell responses may have been underestimated by the TCR breadth and depth analyses. The study lacked the statistical power to compare responses across vaccine doses or regimens. Vaccine and placebo recipients had comparable non-spike TCR breadth, which fits with the vaccine containing only spike.

The germline V end is reduced by 6 bases and the J end by 2 bases; junction bases left unmatched: 4. The CDR3 covers 14 residues, taking in both the cysteine and the phenylalanine. The entry retains the CDR3 DNA only, 42 bases that are in frame from base 1. Based on the germline V gene, the CDR1 and CDR2 sequences are MNHEY and SVGEGT. The immunoSEQ Assay was used to sequence TCRbeta CDR3 regions. After extraction, genomic DNA underwent amplification by bias-controlled multiplex PCR, followed by high-throughput sequencing. Per the authors' processing: Collapsing and filtering of sequences were performed to quantify the absolute abundance of each unique TCRbeta CDR3 region. T cell fraction was estimated by normalization of TCRbeta template counts to usable DNA, with usable DNA being measured through amplification of reference genes present in all nucleated cells. Repertoire TCRs were annotated as SARS-CoV-2-specific by exact matching of V gene, CDR3 amino acid sequence and J gene to a known reactive TCR set. The reference SARS-CoV-2 TCR set was derived from MIRA and filtered for enrichment in COVID-19-positive ImmuneCODE repertoires, a step that removed public or cross-reactive TCRs. Drawing on the MIRA antigens, annotated TCRs were analysed further at the level of specific ORF or position within ORF. Depth was the summed frequency of annotated unique rearrangements, while breadth was defined as annotated unique rearrangements over total unique productive rearrangements. Group comparisons of TCR breadth used two-sided Wilcoxon rank-sum tests. TCRdb's version of the immuneACCESS table is confined to in-frame rearrangements and falls short of the full clone set. An unresolved V gene accounts for under half of the shortfall where checked; the remainder is of unknown origin. V and J calls and clone size are given by that table; D and trimming were obtained from the DNA. In this sample the table shows about 680,000 clones, roughly 90% of which occur a single time. The ten largest clonotypes hold over 1.3% of the sample.

The sample's treatment or condition, from its label and the paper: about 20 received Ad26.COV2.S at low or high dose, single or two shots; 5 received placebo; per-sample allocation not given. Repertoires of vaccine and placebo recipients were sequenced from samples taken on day 63 after the first injection. Between 29 July and 7 August 2020, Cohort 1b enrolled some 25 adults aged 18-55 years at one site in Boston, USA. Ad26.COV2.S consisted of a replication-incompetent adenovirus type 26 vector by which a prefusion-stabilized SARS-CoV-2 spike protein from the original Wuhan strain was expressed. In this chain, TRBV6-2 or TRBV6-3 is recombined with TRBJ2-1, and TRBD2 matches 7 of the central bases. Here the sequenced sample was peripheral blood, taken in a trial of Ad26.COV2.S vaccine versus placebo. The clonotype originates from a person between 18 and 59 years old who received the Ad26.COV2.S COVID-19 vaccine or a placebo. Read as DNA, the sequence is TGTGCCAGCAGCCGGGACTATACCTACAATGAGCAGTTCTTC. This sequence encodes CASSRDYTYNEQFF.